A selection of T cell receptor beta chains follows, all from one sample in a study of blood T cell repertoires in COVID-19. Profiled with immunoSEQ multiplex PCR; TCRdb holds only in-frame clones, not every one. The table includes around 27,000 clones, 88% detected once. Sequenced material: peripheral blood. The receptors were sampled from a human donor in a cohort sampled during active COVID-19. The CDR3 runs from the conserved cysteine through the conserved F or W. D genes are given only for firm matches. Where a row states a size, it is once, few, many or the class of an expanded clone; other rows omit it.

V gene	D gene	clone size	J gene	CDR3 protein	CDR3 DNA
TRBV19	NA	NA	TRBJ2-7	CASSPQRVAGEQYF	TGTGCCAGTAGTCCACAACGGGTGGCGGGCGAGCAGTACTTC
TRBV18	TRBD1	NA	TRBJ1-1	CASSSGQGNTEAFF	TGTGCCAGCTCATCAGGACAGGGAAACACTGAAGCTTTCTTT
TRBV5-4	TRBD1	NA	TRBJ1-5	CASSSEGAYQPQHF	TGTGCCAGCAGCTCGGAGGGGGCGTATCAGCCCCAGCATTTT
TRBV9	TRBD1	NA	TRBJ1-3	CASSQTQGAVGNTIYF	TGTGCCAGCAGCCAAACACAGGGGGCTGTTGGAAACACCATATATTTT
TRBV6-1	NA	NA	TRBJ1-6	CASSEGFSGNSPLHF	TGTGCCAGCAGTGAAGGTTTTTCGGGGAATTCACCCCTCCACTTT
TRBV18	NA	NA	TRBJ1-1	CASSPRETEAFF	TGTGCCAGCTCACCGCGGGAAACTGAAGCTTTCTTT
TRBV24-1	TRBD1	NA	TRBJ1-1	CATSSGTGETFF	TGTGCCACCAGCTCCGGGACAGGCGAGACTTTCTTT
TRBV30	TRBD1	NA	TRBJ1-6	CAWSQKGAGNSPLHF	TGTGCCTGGAGTCAAAAGGGGGCCGGGAATTCACCCCTCCACTTT
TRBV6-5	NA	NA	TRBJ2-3	CASSYAGGLVDTQYF	TGTGCCAGCAGTTACGCAGGGGGACTGGTAGATACGCAGTATTTT
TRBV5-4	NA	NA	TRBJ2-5	CASSSTGVETQYF	TGTGCCAGCAGCTCCACGGGAGTGGAGACCCAGTACTTC
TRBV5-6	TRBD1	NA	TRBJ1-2	CASSPWTGGGYGYTF	TGTGCCAGCAGCCCTTGGACAGGGGGGGGCTATGGCTACACCTTC
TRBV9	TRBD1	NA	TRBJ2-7	CASSVRDRGVEQYF	TGTGCCAGCAGCGTACGGGACAGGGGAGTCGAGCAGTACTTC
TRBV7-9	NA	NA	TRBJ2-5	CASSSRNSGTRLSETQYF	TGTGCCAGCAGCTCGAGAAATTCCGGGACTCGCCTTAGTGAGACCCAGTACTTC
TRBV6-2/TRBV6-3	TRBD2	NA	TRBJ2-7	CASTYSPPGGYEQYF	TGTGCCAGCACTTACTCGCCGCCGGGGGGATACGAGCAGTACTTC
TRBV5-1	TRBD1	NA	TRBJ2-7	CASSADRISYEQYF	TGCGCCAGCAGCGCGGACAGGATCTCCTACGAGCAGTACTTC
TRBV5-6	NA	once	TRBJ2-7	CASSSTGAGSYEQYF	TGTGCCAGCAGCTCGACCGGGGCCGGGAGTTACGAGCAGTACTTC
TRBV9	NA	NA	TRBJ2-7	CASSVGARGAYEQYF	TGTGCCAGCAGCGTAGGTGCGCGCGGGGCCTACGAGCAGTACTTC
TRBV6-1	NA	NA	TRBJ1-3	CASSENSPRAGNTIYF	TGTGCCAGCAGTGAAAACAGCCCTCGAGCTGGAAACACCATATATTTT
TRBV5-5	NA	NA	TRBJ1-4	CASSLQAGRNEKLFF	TGTGCCAGCAGCTTGCAGGCAGGGCGTAATGAAAAACTGTTTTTT
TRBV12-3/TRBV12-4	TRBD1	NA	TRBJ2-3	CASSRQGLDKYF	TGTGCCAGCAGTCGACAGGGGCTTGATAAGTATTTT
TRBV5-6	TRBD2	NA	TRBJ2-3	CASSLLSGGDTDTQYF	TGTGCCAGCAGCTTATTGAGCGGGGGGGACACAGATACGCAGTATTTT
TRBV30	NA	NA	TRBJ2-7	CAWSDYDEQYF	TGTGCCTGGAGTGACTACGACGAGCAGTACTTC
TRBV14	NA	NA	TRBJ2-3	CASSRLQGSTDTQYF	TGTGCCAGCAGCCGTCTCCAGGGAAGCACAGATACGCAGTATTTT
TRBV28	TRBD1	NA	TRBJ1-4	CASSLWQGAANEKLFF	TGTGCCAGCAGTTTATGGCAGGGGGCTGCTAATGAAAAACTGTTTTTT
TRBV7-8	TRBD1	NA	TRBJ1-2	CASSLARNRGDYYGYTF	TGTGCCAGCAGCTTAGCGCGGAACAGGGGGGACTACTATGGCTACACCTTC
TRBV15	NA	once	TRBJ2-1	CATSRDYESNEQFF	TGTGCCACCAGCAGAGATTACGAGTCAAATGAGCAGTTCTTC
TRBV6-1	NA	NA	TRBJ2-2	CASSEARLVGELFF	TGTGCCAGCAGTGAAGCGCGTCTTGTCGGGGAGCTGTTTTTT
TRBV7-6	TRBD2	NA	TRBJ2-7	CASSPRTSGGVYEQYF	TGTGCCAGCAGCCCGCGGACTAGCGGGGGGGTCTACGAGCAGTACTTC
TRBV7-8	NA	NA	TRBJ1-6	CASSLGGARNSPLHF	TGTGCCAGCAGCTTAGGGGGCGCGAGGAATTCACCCCTCCACTTT
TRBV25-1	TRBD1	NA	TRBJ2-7	CASSTQTGTGGDVQYF	TGTGCCAGCAGTACTCAAACCGGGACAGGGGGCGACGTGCAGTACTTC
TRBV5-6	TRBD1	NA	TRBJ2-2	CASRLSLGQGTTGELFF	TGTGCCAGCAGACTGAGCCTTGGACAGGGAACCACCGGGGAGCTGTTTTTT
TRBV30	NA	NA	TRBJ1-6	CAWRGRQNSPLHF	TGTGCCTGGCGCGGACGACAGAATTCACCCCTCCACTTT
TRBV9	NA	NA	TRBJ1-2	CASSVGVTAASGYTF	TGTGCCAGCAGCGTAGGGGTGACAGCAGCTTCGGGCTACACCTTC
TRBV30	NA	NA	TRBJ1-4	CAWSSGTDSEKLFF	TGTGCCTGGAGTTCCGGGACGGACAGTGAAAAACTGTTTTTT